This T cell receptor (beta chain) was recovered during a study of CD8 T cells in ankylosing spondylitis. Study-wide results and caveats: Significant enrichment of disease-linked clones was reported in matched ankylosing spondylitis synovial fluid. Ankylosing spondylitis blood appeared to be characterized by a TCR beta motif of under 10 highly homologous variants. Prior literature has documented some motif variants in synovial fluid and blood from reactive arthritis. CD8+ disease-linked clones were present at relatively low frequencies in blood.

The germline V gene has CDR1 GTSNPN and CDR2 SVGIG (reference sequence). This CDR3 is built from 11 residues. The ends were cut back, 3 bases at V and 5 bases at J, with 5 bases in the middle. Concerning this clonotype itself: Its antigen is not known.

Making use of molecular barcodes, quantitative 5'-RACE generated TCR beta libraries. TCRdb reprocessed the 5' RACE reads via MiXCR and lists one record per CDR3 protein. Found here are about 90,000 distinct CDR3 sequences, roughly 8.8% of them singletons; the top ten hold roughly 29%. V usage is TRBV30 and J usage is TRBJ2-1; D is uncertain. The source of this sequence is a male donor with ankylosing spondylitis. The sample consisted of blood, either unsorted or a sorted T cell fraction (not recorded which). CDR3 nucleotides: TGTGCCTGGAGGGACCACAATGAGCAGTTCTTC. Residues: CAWRDHNEQFF.